The source of this T cell receptor beta chain is a study of blood T cells in healthy people across ages. This CDR3 region has 15 residues. V lost 3 bases and J 4 bases, leaving 12 bases between the germline ends. From germline, CDR1 is SGHAT and CDR2 FQNNGV. A J-beta primer mix and a sample-barcoded 5' primer were used in a second PCR of roughly 6 to 11 cycles. TCRdb called the 5' RACE reads again in MiXCR, with one record for every CDR3 protein. This sample carries hundreds of thousands of distinct CDR3 sequences, around a quarter of them seen once, and the ten largest clones take around 2.9%. A further study also used this sample, focusing on T cells of mothers and their children.

This chain joins TRBV11-2 and TRBJ1-4; TRBD1 is a possible D gene (5 bases). The sequence was collected from a boy under 18 in good health. Sequenced material: blood. The CDR3 reads CASSFQGRRNEKLFF. The CDR3 bases are TGTGCCAGCAGCTTCCAGGGCAGGCGTAATGAAAAACTGTTTTTT.